One sample yielded the 8 T cell receptor beta chains listed below, sequenced in a study of blood T cell repertoires in COVID-19. Data came from immunoSEQ multiplex PCR; TCRdb stores just in-frame clones and leaves some out. Of about 150,000 clones listed, approximately 78% are singletons. Source material: peripheral blood. The receptors were gathered from a human donor with acute or convalescent COVID-19. The donor label of this sample is uncertain.

This chain uses TRBV7-2 with TRBJ1-2, with 8 nucleotides matching TRBD1. V dropped 3 bases and J dropped 5; count of bases not matched to a gene: 2. The CDR3 is made up of 13 amino acids. Per the germline V gene, CDR1 is SGHTA and CDR2 is FQGNSA. The CDR3 reads CASSFQGAYGYTF. Written as DNA, the CDR3 is TGTGCCAGCAGCTTTCAGGGGGCATATGGCTACACCTTC.

The CDR3 coding sequence is TGTGCCAGCAGCTTAGGTCCGGGACAGGGGGCGCGTACCTTC. This translates into CASSLGPGQGARTF. The chain employs TRBV7-2 and TRBJ1-2; 12 nucleotides match TRBD1. The V and J ends lost 1 base and 14 bases, in that order; junction bases with no gene match: 8. The CDR3 contains 14 residues. CDR1 is SGHTA, CDR2 FQGNSA, per germline. Variable domain in full (rest from reference TRBV7-2 and TRBJ1-2): GAGVSQSPSNKVTEKGKDVELRCDPISGHTALYWYRQSLGQGLEFLIYFQGNSAPDKSGLPSDRFSAERTGGSVSTLTIQRTQQEDSAVYLCASSLGPGQGARTFGSGTRLTVV.

The chain carries TRBV6-2 or TRBV6-3 and TRBJ1-5; D gene uncertain. The CDR3 runs 13 residues. V was cut by 2 bases and J by 2 bases, with 4 bases left in between. The germline gives CDR1 MNHEY, CDR2 SVGEGT. Here the CDR3 reads CASSYQGNQPQHF. The CDR3, as DNA: TGTGCCAGCAGTTACCAGGGCAATCAGCCCCAGCATTTT.

There are a few counts of this clone. This chain links TRBV7-9 with TRBJ1-6; D not resolved. The germline V gene has CDR1 SEHNR and CDR2 FQNEAQ (reference sequence). Trimming pared 1 base from V and 3 bases from J, leaving 10 bases between. There are 16 residues in the CDR3. CDR3 amino acids: CASSLGVPYYNSPLHF. The CDR3 region has the DNA TGTGCCAGCAGCTTAGGTGTCCCCTACTATAATTCACCCCTCCACTTT.

The chain employs TRBV13 and TRBJ2-4; 11 nucleotides agree with TRBD2. The CDR3 loop spans 15 amino acids. The V segment lost 5 bases and the J segment 6 bases; nucleotides outside the gene matches: 6. CDR1 and CDR2 from the germline V gene are PRHDT and FYEKMQ (reference sequence). The chain's CDR3 is CASSLGTSGPNIQYF. CDR3 DNA: TGTGCCAGCAGCCTCGGGACTAGCGGTCCAAACATTCAGTACTTC.

V gene TRBV7-6 combines with J gene TRBJ1-5, with 8 bases aligning to TRBD1. The junction had 13 bases not matched to a gene; V was cut back by 0 bases and J by 6 bases. Looked up from germline, CDR1 is SGHVS and CDR2 is FNYEAQ. CDR3 length equals 18 residues. Written as DNA, the CDR3 is TGTGCCAGCAGCTTAGCCCCCCGAAGGACAGGGCCTGGTCAGCCCCAGCATTTT. Translated: CASSLAPRRTGPGQPQHF.

The J gene is TRBJ1-2, the V gene TRBV4-2, with D tentatively TRBD1 (5 bases). CDR1 and CDR2 from the germline V gene are LGHNA and YNFKEQ. Deletions cut 6 bases from V and 3 bases from J, with 17 bases between. The CDR3 has 15 amino acids. CDR3 sequence reads: CASRQDRSGDYGYTF. CDR3 DNA sequence: TGTGCCAGCAGACAGGACCGCTCGGGGGACTATGGCTACACCTTC.

The chain is built from TRBV3-1 (or the pseudogene TRBV3-2) and TRBJ1-1; no clear D. Trimming removed 3 bases from V and 7 bases from J, with 6 bases in between. Germline V lookup: CDR1 LGHDT, CDR2 YNNKEL (reference sequence). CDR3 length: 11 residues. The CDR3 spells CASSQADEAFF. The CDR3 bases are TGTGCCAGCAGCCAGGCAGATGAAGCTTTCTTT.